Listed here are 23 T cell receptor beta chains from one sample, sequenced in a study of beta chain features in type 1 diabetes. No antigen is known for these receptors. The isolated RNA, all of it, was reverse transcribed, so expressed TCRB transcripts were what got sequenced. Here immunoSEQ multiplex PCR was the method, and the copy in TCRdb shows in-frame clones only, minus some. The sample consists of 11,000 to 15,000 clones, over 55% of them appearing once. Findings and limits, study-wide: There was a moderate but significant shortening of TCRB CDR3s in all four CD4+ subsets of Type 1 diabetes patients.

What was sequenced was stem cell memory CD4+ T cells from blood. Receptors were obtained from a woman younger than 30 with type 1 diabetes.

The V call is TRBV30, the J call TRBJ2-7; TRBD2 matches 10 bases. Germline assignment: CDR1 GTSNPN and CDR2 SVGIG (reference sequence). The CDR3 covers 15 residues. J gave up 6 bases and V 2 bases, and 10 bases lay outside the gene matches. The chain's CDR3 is CAWSRVTSGTIEQYF. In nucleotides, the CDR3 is TGTGCCTGGAGTCGGGTAACTAGCGGGACCATCGAGCAGTACTTC.

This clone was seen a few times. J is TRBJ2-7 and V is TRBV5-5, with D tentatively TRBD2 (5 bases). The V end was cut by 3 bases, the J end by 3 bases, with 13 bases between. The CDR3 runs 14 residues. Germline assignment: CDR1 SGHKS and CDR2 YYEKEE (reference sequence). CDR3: CASSWEQVNYEQYF. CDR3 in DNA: TGTGCCAGCAGCTGGGAGCAGGTTAACTACGAGCAGTACTTC.

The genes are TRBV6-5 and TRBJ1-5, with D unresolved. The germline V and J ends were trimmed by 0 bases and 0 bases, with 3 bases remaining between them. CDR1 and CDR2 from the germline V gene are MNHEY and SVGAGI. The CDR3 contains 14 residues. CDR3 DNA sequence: TGTGCCAGCAGTTACTCTTATAGCAATCAGCCCCAGCATTTT. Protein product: CASSYSYSNQPQHF.

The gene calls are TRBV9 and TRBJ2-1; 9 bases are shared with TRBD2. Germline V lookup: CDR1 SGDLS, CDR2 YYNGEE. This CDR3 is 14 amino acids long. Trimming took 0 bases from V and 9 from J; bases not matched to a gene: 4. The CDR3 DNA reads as TGTGCCAGCAGCGTAGGCGGGAGGGCCCTTGAGCAGTTCTTC. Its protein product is CASSVGGRALEQFF.

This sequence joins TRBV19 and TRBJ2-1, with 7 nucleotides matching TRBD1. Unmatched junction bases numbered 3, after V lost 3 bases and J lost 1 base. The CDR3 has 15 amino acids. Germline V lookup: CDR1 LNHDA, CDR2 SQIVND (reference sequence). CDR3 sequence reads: CASSIGRGSYNEQFF. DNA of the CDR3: TGTGCCAGTAGTATCGGCAGGGGGTCCTACAATGAGCAGTTCTTC.

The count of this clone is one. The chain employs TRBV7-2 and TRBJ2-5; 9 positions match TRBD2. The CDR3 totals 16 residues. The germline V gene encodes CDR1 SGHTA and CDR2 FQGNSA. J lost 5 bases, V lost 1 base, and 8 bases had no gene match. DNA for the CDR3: TGTGCCAGCAGCTTAGGGGGTAGCGGGAGATCCGAGACCCAGTACTTC. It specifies CASSLGGSGRSETQYF.

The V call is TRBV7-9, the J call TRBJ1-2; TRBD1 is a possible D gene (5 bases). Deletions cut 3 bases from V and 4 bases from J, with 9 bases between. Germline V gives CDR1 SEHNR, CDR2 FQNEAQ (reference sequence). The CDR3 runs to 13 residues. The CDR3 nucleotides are TGTGCCAGCAGCTTGCAGGGCCCCTATGGCTACACCTTC. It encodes CASSLQGPYGYTF. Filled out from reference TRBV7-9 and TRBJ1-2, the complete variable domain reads DTGVSQNPRHKITKRGQNVTFRCDPISEHNRLYWYRQTLGQGPEFLTYFQNEAQLEKSRLLSDRFSAERPKGSFSTLEIQRTEQGDSAMYLCASSLQGPYGYTFGSGTRLTVV.

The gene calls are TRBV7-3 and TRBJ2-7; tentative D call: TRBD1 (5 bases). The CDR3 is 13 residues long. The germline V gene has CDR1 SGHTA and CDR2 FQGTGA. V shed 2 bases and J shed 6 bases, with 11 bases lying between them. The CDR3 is CASSLAAGLEQYF. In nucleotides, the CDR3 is TGTGCCAGCAGCTTAGCGGCAGGGCTCGAGCAGTACTTC. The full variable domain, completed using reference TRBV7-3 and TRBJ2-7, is GAGVSQTPSNKVTEKGKYVELRCDPISGHTALYWYRQSLGQGPEFLIYFQGTGAADDSGLPNDRFFAVRPEGSVSTLKIQRTERGDSAVYLCASSLAAGLEQYFGPGTRLTVT.

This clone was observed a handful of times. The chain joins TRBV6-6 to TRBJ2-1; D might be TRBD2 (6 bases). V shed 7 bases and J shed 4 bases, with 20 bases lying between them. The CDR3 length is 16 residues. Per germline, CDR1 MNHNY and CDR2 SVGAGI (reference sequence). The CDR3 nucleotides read TGTGCCAGCACCTACACGCGGGGAGGATATTACAATGAGCAGTTCTTC. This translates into CASTYTRGGYYNEQFF.

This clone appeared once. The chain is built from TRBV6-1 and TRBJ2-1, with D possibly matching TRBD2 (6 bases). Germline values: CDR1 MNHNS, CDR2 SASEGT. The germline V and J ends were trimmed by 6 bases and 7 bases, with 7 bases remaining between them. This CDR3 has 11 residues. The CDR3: CASRTRNEQFF. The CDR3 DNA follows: TGTGCCAGCAGGACTAGGAATGAGCAGTTCTTC.

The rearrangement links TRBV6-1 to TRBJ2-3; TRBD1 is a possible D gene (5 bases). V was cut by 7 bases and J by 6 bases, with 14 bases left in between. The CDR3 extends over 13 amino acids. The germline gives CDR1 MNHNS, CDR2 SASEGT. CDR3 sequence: CASTKQVADTQYF. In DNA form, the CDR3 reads TGTGCCAGCACTAAACAGGTAGCCGATACGCAGTATTTT.

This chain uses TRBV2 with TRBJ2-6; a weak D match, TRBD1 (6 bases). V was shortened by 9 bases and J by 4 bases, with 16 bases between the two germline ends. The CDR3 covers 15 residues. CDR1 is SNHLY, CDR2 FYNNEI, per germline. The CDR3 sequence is CAREQGPRGANVLTF. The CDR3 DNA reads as TGTGCCAGAGAACAGGGTCCGCGGGGGGCCAACGTCCTGACTTTC.

The CDR3 loop is CASKAGGRETQYF. The CDR3 bases are TGTGCCAGCAAAGCGGGAGGACGAGAGACCCAGTACTTC. V is TRBV6-5 and J is TRBJ2-5; 9 bases line up with TRBD2. Germline V gene data show CDR1 as MNHEY and CDR2 as SVGAGI. This CDR3 is 13 amino acids long. V lost 7 bases, J lost 4 bases, and 4 bases stayed unmatched.

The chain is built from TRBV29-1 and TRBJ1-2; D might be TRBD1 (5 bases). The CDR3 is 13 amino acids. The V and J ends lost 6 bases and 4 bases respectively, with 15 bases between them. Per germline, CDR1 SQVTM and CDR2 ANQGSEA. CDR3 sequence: CSVSGTGGYGYTF. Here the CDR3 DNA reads TGCAGCGTCTCCGGGACCGGGGGCTATGGCTACACCTTC.

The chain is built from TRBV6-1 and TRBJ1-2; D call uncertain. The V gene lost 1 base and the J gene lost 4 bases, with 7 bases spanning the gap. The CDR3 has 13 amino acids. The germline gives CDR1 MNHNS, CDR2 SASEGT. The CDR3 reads CASSEGHLYGYTF. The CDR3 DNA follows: TGTGCCAGCAGTGAAGGACACCTCTATGGCTACACCTTC.

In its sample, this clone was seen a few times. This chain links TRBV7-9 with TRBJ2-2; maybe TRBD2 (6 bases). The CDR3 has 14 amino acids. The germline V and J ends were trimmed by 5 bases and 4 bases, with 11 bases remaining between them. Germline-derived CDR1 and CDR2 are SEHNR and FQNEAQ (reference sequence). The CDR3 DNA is TGTGCCAGCAGCAAAATAGCGGCCACCGGGGAGCTGTTTTTT. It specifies CASSKIAATGELFF.

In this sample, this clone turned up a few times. The CDR3 DNA follows: TGCGCCAGCAGCCAGACTAGCGGGAACGCCGATACGCAGTATTTT. It yields the protein CASSQTSGNADTQYF. J is TRBJ2-3 and V is TRBV4-3; 11 bases line up with TRBD2. CDR1 is LGHNA and CDR2 is YSLEER in the germline V gene. V dropped 3 bases and J dropped 6; count of bases not matched to a gene: 5. CDR3 length: 15 residues.

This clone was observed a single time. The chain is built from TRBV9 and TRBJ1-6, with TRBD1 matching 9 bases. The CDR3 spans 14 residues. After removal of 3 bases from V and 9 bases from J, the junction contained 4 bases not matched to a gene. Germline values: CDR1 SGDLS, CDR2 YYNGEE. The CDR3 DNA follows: TGTGCCAGCAGCGGGACAGGGGAAGGTTCACCCCTCCACTTT. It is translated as CASSGTGEGSPLHF.

The CDR3 loop is CASSSGPNYGYTF. Written as DNA, the CDR3 is TGTGCCAGCAGTTCTGGGCCGAACTATGGCTACACCTTC. The chain is built from TRBV25-1 and TRBJ1-2; D not certain. With 5 bases removed from V and 2 bases from J, the gap between germline ends came to 9 bases. Germline CDR1 and CDR2: MGHDK and SYGVNS. There are 13 residues in the CDR3.

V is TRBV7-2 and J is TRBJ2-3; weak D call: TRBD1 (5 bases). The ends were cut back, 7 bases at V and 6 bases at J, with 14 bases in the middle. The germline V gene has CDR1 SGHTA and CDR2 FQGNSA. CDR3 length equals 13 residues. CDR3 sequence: CASNRQGGDTQYF. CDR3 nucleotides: TGTGCCAGCAACCGTCAGGGTGGGGATACGCAGTATTTT. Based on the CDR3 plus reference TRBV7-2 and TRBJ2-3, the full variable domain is GAGVSQSPSNKVTEKGKDVELRCDPISGHTALYWYRQSLGQGLEFLIYFQGNSAPDKSGLPSDRFSAERTGGSVSTLTIQRTQQEDSAVYLCASNRQGGDTQYFGPGTRLTVL.

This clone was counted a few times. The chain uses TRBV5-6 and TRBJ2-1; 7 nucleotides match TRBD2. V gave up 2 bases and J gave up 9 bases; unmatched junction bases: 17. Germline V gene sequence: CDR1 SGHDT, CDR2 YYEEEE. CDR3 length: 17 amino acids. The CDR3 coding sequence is TGTGCCAGCAGCTTATTAGGTTCGGGATGGGGACTACTTGAGCAGTTCTTC. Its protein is CASSLLGSGWGLLEQFF.

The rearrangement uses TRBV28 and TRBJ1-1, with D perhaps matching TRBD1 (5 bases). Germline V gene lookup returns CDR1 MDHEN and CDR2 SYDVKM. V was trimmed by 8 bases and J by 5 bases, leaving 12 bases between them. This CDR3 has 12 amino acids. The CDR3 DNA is TGTGCCAGCCGCCTCGGGGGGACTGAAGCTTTCTTT. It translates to CASRLGGTEAFF.

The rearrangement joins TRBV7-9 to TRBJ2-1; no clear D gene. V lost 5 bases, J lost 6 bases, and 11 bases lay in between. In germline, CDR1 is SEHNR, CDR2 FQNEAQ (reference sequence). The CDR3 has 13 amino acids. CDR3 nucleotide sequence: TGTGCCAGCAGCCCCAGAAACCCCAATGAGCAGTTCTTC. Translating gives CASSPRNPNEQFF.